This T cell receptor beta chain is from a study of tumor-infiltrating lymphocytes in primary liver carcinoma. This clonotype was recorded many times. Each 20-30 mg portion of unsorted bulk tissue served as the source for co-extraction of RNA and DNA. Over 80% of the cells were viable tumor cells in every tumor sample. A constant-region primer primed TCR beta cDNA synthesis from 500 to 550 ng of total RNA. Three-round nested multiplex PCR performed with slightly modified ARM-PCR produced the TCR beta libraries. Forward primers for TRBV1-TRBV30 and a C-beta reverse primer served the first two PCR rounds, at 10 cycles each. In TCRdb, the multiplex PCR reads were re-called with MiXCR into one record per CDR3 protein. This sample has about 20,000 distinct CDR3 sequences; roughly 79% occur once, and the top ten carry over 30%. Germline V CDR1 and CDR2: DFQATT, SNEGSKA (reference sequence). This CDR3 is built from 14 residues. V was trimmed by 7 bases and J by 5 bases, leaving 18 bases between them.

The chain combines TRBV20-1 with TRBJ2-1; D remains unclear. The sample consisted of liver tumor tissue from sampling region 4. As for subset: tumor region T4, right-lateral pole. The clonotype originates from a woman aged 30 to 39 with primary liver carcinoma and hepatitis B virus infection. The CDR3 region is CSVLLPRRNNEQFF. The CDR3 DNA is TGCAGTGTTCTACTCCCTCGAAGAAACAATGAGCAGTTCTTC.